Following are 7 T cell receptor beta chains from one sample sequenced in a study of T-cell memory formation after mild COVID-19 (dated by TCRdb to about 2021). Preparation of the library involved 5' RACE. TCRdb lists the instrument as Illumina NovaSeq 6000. TCRdb handled the public reads itself, with Q25 trimming in fastp and clone calling in MiXCR, and kept productive beta chains. Identical CDR3 proteins give one entry, which carries the most common genes and DNA. The sample table lists 350,000 to 500,000 distinct CDR3 sequences, more than 15% of them with a count of one. Under 25% of the sample rests with the top ten. Material for sequencing was PBMCs or a T cell subset sorted from them (not recorded which). Every receptor here comes from a man aged 18 to 30 who had mild COVID-19 (a few samples of this study predate the infection). The sample titles of this study are shuffled in the database, so cell type and time point are left out; the donor was told from shared clones.

Turning to this clonotype: A much larger clone is a single base away; this may be a read error. The chain joins TRBV6-5 to TRBJ2-7, with 7 bases that match TRBD2. This CDR3 has 13 residues. CDR1 and CDR2 (germline): MNHEY, SVGAGI. Trimming took 6 bases from V and 3 from J; bases not matched to a gene: 5. The CDR3 reads CASSHGTNYEQYF. Here the CDR3 DNA reads TGTGCCAGCAGCCACGGGACTAACTACGAGCAGTACTTC.

This clonotype was counted only a few times. The rearrangement joins TRBV11-2 to TRBJ1-6; D is uncertain. The germline V gene encodes CDR1 SGHAT and CDR2 FQNNGV. This CDR3 is 12 amino acids long. V was trimmed by 5 bases and J by 11 bases, leaving 10 bases between them. Here the CDR3 DNA reads TGTGCCAGCAGCGGAGATACGGCACCCCTCCACTTT. This encodes CASSGDTAPLHF.

The chain links TRBV3-1 to TRBJ2-2, with 9 bases lining up with TRBD2. J gave up 0 bases and V 2 bases, and 10 bases lay outside the gene matches. This CDR3 is built from 19 residues. Germline assignment: CDR1 LGHDT and CDR2 YNNKEL (reference sequence). The CDR3: CASSQHSGGERSNTGELFF. The CDR3 DNA sequence: TGTGCCAGCAGCCAACATAGCGGGGGAGAACGTTCGAACACCGGGGAGCTGTTTTTT.

The rearrangement joins TRBV6-2 or TRBV6-3 to TRBJ2-5; D possibly corresponds to TRBD1 (5 bases). This CDR3 has 17 residues. The ends were cut back, 0 bases at V and 4 bases at J, with 18 bases in the middle. Germline V gene lookup returns CDR1 MNHEY and CDR2 SVGEGT. CDR3 in amino acids: CASSYSWGQGWGETQYF. The DNA of the CDR3 is TGTGCCAGCAGTTACTCGTGGGGCCAAGGCTGGGGAGAGACCCAGTACTTC.

This clonotype was seen repeatedly, ten times or more. This chain uses TRBV13 with TRBJ1-1; 9 bases match TRBD1. The length of the CDR3 is 19 residues. CDR1 and CDR2 (germline): PRHDT, FYEKMQ (reference sequence). With V trimmed by 3 bases and J by 1 base, 15 bases remained unmatched. The CDR3 loop is CASSLPDRGKIGGNTEAFF. The CDR3 nucleotides read TGTGCCAGCAGCTTGCCGGACAGGGGTAAAATCGGTGGGAACACTGAAGCTTTCTTT.

This clonotype was counted between two and nine times. The genes are TRBV7-2 and TRBJ1-1; D may be TRBD1 (5 bases). Trimming shortened V by 4 bases and J by 4 bases, and 13 bases separated the two germline ends. There are 14 residues in the CDR3. Germline V gene sequence: CDR1 SGHTA, CDR2 FQGNSA. As DNA, the CDR3 is TGTGCCAGCAGCTGGGGACCCCTCAGCACTGAAGCTTTCTTT. This encodes CASSWGPLSTEAFF.

The V gene is TRBV7-8, the J gene TRBJ2-1; no definite D call. Between the trimmed V and J ends, which lost 6 bases and 6 bases, there was a span of 9 bases. The CDR3 has 12 residues. The V gene's germline CDR1 is SGHVS and CDR2 FQNEAQ. The CDR3 is CASSHDGNEQFF. The CDR3 DNA is TGTGCCAGCAGTCATGACGGCAATGAGCAGTTCTTC.